The 15 T cell receptor beta chains below all came from one sample that was sequenced in a study of T cells after yellow fever vaccination. From the 5' RACE reads, TCRdb called clonotypes with MiXCR, one entry per CDR3 protein. In the table there are about 330,000 distinct CDR3 sequences, roughly 6.8% of which are singletons. The sample in question was PBMCs, obtained about 49 days after the first yellow fever vaccination. The receptors derive from a man between 18 and 35 years old who received the YFV17D yellow fever vaccine.

The sample holds a few counts of this clonotype. The V call is TRBV6-2 or TRBV6-3, the J call TRBJ2-7, with D hard to call. CDR1 and CDR2 (germline): MNHEY, SVGEGT. The CDR3 runs to 13 residues. The germline V and J ends were trimmed by 6 bases and 4 bases, with 13 bases remaining between them. The CDR3 region is CASSHVNSYEQYV. The CDR3 coding sequence is TGTGCCAGCAGCCACGTAAATTCTTACGAGCAGTACGTC.

The genes are TRBV7-2 and TRBJ2-1, with 15 positions matching TRBD2. CDR1 and CDR2 (germline): SGHTA, FQGNSA. The CDR3 consists of 18 residues. V trimming: 6 bases; J trimming: 7 bases; junction bases outside the gene matches: 13. CDR3 sequence reads: CASSPAWTSGGAGNEQFF. For the CDR3, the DNA is TGTGCCAGCAGTCCTGCTTGGACTAGCGGGGGGGCTGGGAATGAGCAGTTCTTC.

This clonotype was recorded a few times. The chain recombines TRBV6-5 with TRBJ1-2; D uncertain. With 0 bases removed from V and 4 bases from J, the gap between germline ends came to 12 bases. Per the germline V gene, CDR1 is MNHEY and CDR2 is SVGAGI. This CDR3 is 15 amino acids long. The CDR3 spells CASSYSQRASYGYTF. As DNA, the CDR3 is TGTGCCAGCAGTTACTCCCAGCGTGCGAGCTATGGCTACACCTTC.

The sample holds a few counts of this clonotype. The chain couples TRBV29-1 to TRBJ1-4; possibly TRBD1 for D (6 bases). V was clipped by 7 bases and J by 2 bases, with 11 bases between them. CDR1 and CDR2 (germline): SQVTM, ANQGSEA. This CDR3 has 13 amino acids. CDR3 sequence reads: CSAYRATNEKLFF. CDR3 coding DNA: TGCAGCGCGTACAGGGCCACTAATGAAAAACTGTTTTTT.

This sequence joins TRBV6-5 and TRBJ1-3, with D uncertain. CDR3 length: 13 amino acids. Trimming stripped 0 bases from V and 4 bases from J, with 4 bases between. Germline CDR1 reads MNHEY; CDR2 reads SVGAGI. DNA for the CDR3: TGTGCCAGCAGTTACTCAGTCGGAAACACCATATATTTT. This translates into CASSYSVGNTIYF.

The gene calls are TRBV28 and TRBJ2-7; 7 nucleotides align to TRBD1. The J segment lost 2 bases and the V segment lost 4 bases, leaving 5 bases of the junction unmatched. The CDR3 runs 14 residues. The germline CDR1 and CDR2 sequences are MDHEN and SYDVKM. CDR3 coding DNA: TGTGCCAGCAGTTCACAGGGGCCGGCCTACGAGCAGTACGTC. Translated, it gives CASSSQGPAYEQYV.

This clonotype was found a few times. The chain employs TRBV4-1 and TRBJ2-7; no clear D. Germline lookup yields CDR1 MGHRA and CDR2 YSYEKL. The CDR3 length is 15 residues. V lost 2 bases and J lost 3, with 14 bases in between. The CDR3 DNA reads as TGCGCCAGCAGCCAACCCCGGAAGAAATTCTACGAGCAGTACTTC. It codes for CASSQPRKKFYEQYF.

This clonotype occurred many times. V and J are TRBV10-2 and TRBJ2-1, with 8 bases aligning to TRBD2. The CDR3 totals 12 residues. CDR1 is WSHSY, CDR2 SAAADI, per germline. V dropped 5 bases and J dropped 6; count of bases not matched to a gene: 0. CDR3 nucleotide sequence: TGCGCCAGCAGTACTAGCGGCAATGAGCAGTTCTTC. Translation gives CASSTSGNEQFF.

This clonotype was seen many times. The chain recombines TRBV4-2 with TRBJ2-1; possibly TRBD2 for D (6 bases). CDR1 and CDR2 from the germline V gene are LGHNA and YNFKEQ. The CDR3 is made up of 12 amino acids. Between the trimmed V and J ends, which lost 0 bases and 9 bases, there was a span of 6 bases. The CDR3 DNA reads TGTGCCAGCAGCCAAGAGGGGGGTGAGCAGTTCTTC. It encodes CASSQEGGEQFF.

This clonotype was picked up many times. V and J are TRBV2 and TRBJ2-2; D possibly matches TRBD1 or TRBD2 (5 bases each). Germline V gene lookup returns CDR1 SNHLY and CDR2 FYNNEI. The CDR3 has 15 residues. V was clipped by 3 bases and J by 4 bases, with 12 bases between them. CDR3 region: CASSEGERVTGELFF. CDR3 DNA sequence: TGTGCCAGCAGTGAGGGGGAAAGGGTCACCGGGGAGCTGTTTTTT. Full variable domain (rest looked up from reference TRBV2 and TRBJ2-2): EPEVTQTPSHQVTQMGQEVILRCVPISNHLYFYWYRQILGQKVEFLVSFYNNEISEKSEIFDDQFSVERPDGSNFTLKIRSTKLEDSAMYFCASSEGERVTGELFFGEGSRLTVL.

About this clonotype: Compared with germline, one end of the junction differs, possibly owing to a read error. The chain is built from TRBV20-1 and TRBJ2-7; 9 bases agree with TRBD2. The length of the CDR3 is 16 residues. The germline gives CDR1 DFQATT, CDR2 SNEGSKA (reference sequence). The CDR3 is CCARGALAGSHYEQYF. CDR3 in DNA: TGCTGTGCTAGGGGAGCTCTAGCGGGGAGTCACTACGAGCAGTACTTC.

The table lists this clonotype with a count of one. This chain's CDR3 is CASSQGLAGDNEQFF. The CDR3 DNA sequence: TGTGCCAGCAGCCAGGGACTAGCGGGGGACAATGAGCAGTTCTTC. The chain recombines TRBV7-2 with TRBJ2-1, with TRBD2 identical over 14 bases. The CDR3 sequence is 15 residues long. V lost 5 bases, J lost 5 bases, and 2 bases stayed unmatched. CDR1 and CDR2 from the germline V gene are SGHTA and FQGNSA. The whole variable domain, remainder taken from reference TRBV7-2 and TRBJ2-1, is GAGVSQSPSNKVTEKGKDVELRCDPISGHTALYWYRQSLGQGLEFLIYFQGNSAPDKSGLPSDRFSAERTGGSVSTLTIQRTQQEDSAVYLCASSQGLAGDNEQFFGPGTRLTVL.

V usage is TRBV20-1 and J usage is TRBJ2-1, with D perhaps matching TRBD2 (5 bases). This CDR3 spans 16 amino acids. Looked up from germline, CDR1 is DFQATT and CDR2 is SNEGSKA (reference sequence). Trimming took 5 bases from V and 3 from J, leaving 20 bases between them. CDR3 nucleotide sequence: TGCAGTGCTCCCCCTGCGGGCAGGAGGTTCTACAATGAGCAGTTCTTC. It yields the protein CSAPPAGRRFYNEQFF.

The chain combines TRBV12-3 or TRBV12-4 with TRBJ2-3, with TRBD1 matching over 7 bases. CDR3 length: 17 amino acids. With 4 bases clipped from V and 4 bases from J, the junction kept 14 bases outside the gene matches. This chain's CDR3 is CASSSIKLTGQADTQYF. CDR3 bases: TGTGCCAGCAGTTCCATAAAGCTGACAGGGCAGGCAGATACGCAGTATTTT.

This clonotype showed up just a few times. J is TRBJ2-5 and V is TRBV18; the match to TRBD2 covers 8 bases. The CDR3 extends over 15 amino acids. Germline CDR1 KGHSH, CDR2 LQKENI. J gave up 3 bases and V 3 bases, and 6 bases lay outside the gene matches. CDR3 in amino acids: CASSPPSGGEETQYF. DNA for the CDR3: TGTGCCAGCTCACCTCCCTCGGGGGGGGAAGAGACCCAGTACTTC.